The TCR beta chain under discussion was sequenced for a study of cytomegalovirus exposure and HLA in healthy donors. Study results and caveats: A missense DCLRE1C variant was associated with V- and J-gene trimming of TCR beta chains in a later analysis, and an independent cohort replicated the association.

With respect to this clone: The antigen remains unidentified.

PCR amplification relied on 60 Vbeta primers (plus 13 Jbeta primers). As processed by the authors: Some 9.9 million of tens of millions of unique TCR beta chains were shared, per a later count. Generated by immunoSEQ multiplex PCR, the TCRdb table keeps only in-frame clones and is missing some. That table supplies the V and J calls and clone size; D and trimming were determined from the DNA. The table has under 90,000 clones, around 68% seen once. V shed 4 bases and J shed 6 bases, with 15 bases lying between them. Germline-derived CDR1 and CDR2 are MNHNS and SASEGT. This CDR3 has 14 amino acids. Everyone who donated was a healthy bone marrow donor.

The V gene is TRBV6-1, the J gene TRBJ1-2; D call uncertain. The sample consisted of PBMCs. This clonotype was sampled from a man between 35 and 55 years old in good health and CMV-seropositive. CDR3 in amino acids: CASSVDGSKNGYTF. In DNA form, the CDR3 reads TGTGCCAGCAGTGTAGACGGGTCTAAGAATGGCTACACCTTC.